This T cell receptor beta chain was sequenced in a study of T cells in Graves' hyperthyroidism and ophthalmopathy (dated by TCRdb to the late 2010s). For context, the study as a whole: Peripheral blood samples were taken at initial diagnosis, before any treatment was given. TCR V-J signatures able to tell the groups apart were searched for in a discovery cohort of 100 patients, of whom over 40 had Graves' ophthalmopathy and roughly 59 had stable Graves' hyperthyroidism. Prospective prediction of ophthalmopathy was tested in an independent validation cohort of 18 to 20 hyperthyroidism patients and 17 patients who later progressed to ophthalmopathy. The 100 discovery patients were divided at random into training and test sets in a 7:3 ratio. In several Graves' hyperthyroidism patients, the study also compared T-cell repertoires from thyroid tissue with T-cell repertoires from blood. Once sampling was done, hyperthyroidism patients were given methimazole at a starting dose of 30 mg daily, whereas ophthalmopathy patients were given high-dose intravenous methylprednisolone. TCR Vbeta CDR3 sequencing of 135 peripheral blood samples (more than 40 ophthalmopathy, 75 to 80 hyperthyroidism and roughly 17 progressor patients) is reported in the paper.

Amplification of TCR beta CDR3 regions was carried out from RNA transcripts. The first round of RT-PCR for the TCR CDR3 was performed with the HTBI primer set and the Qiagen OneStep RT-PCR kit. The libraries were constructed in a second round of multiplex PCR and then size-selected and purified. Paired-end sequencing of the libraries was performed with 100 bp reads on an Illumina HiSeq2000. Regarding the original processing steps: Raw data were processed with SOAPnuke, discarding reads with adapters, uncalled bases, mean Phred below 15, or no exact constant-primer or identifier match. COPE v1.2.5 was used to merge high-quality paired reads, and clonotypes were defined as unique nucleotide sequences. Clonotypes were aligned to IMGT TRBV, TRBD and TRBJ reference segments using MiTCR v1.1. The analysis was restricted to V-J combinations with a frequency above 0.0001, which together covered about 99% of the repertoires. A TCS score was defined as the ratio between F50 (clonal expansion) and ExV (chaos), using BLOSUM62-based TCRdist between CDR3 peptides within each V-J. Welch's t-statistics and random forest reduced roughly 540 V-J features to about 12, which were used in a naive Bayes classifier (R e1071). The public reads were quality trimmed at Q25 with fastp and then assembled into clones with MiXCR by TCRdb, keeping productive beta chains. A single entry per CDR3 protein holds the most common genes and DNA from its merged rows. The V and J calls here are based on TCRdb, not the publication. The sample data list about 480,000 distinct CDR3 sequences, and approximately 15% of these were observed just once. The top ten hold over 15% of the sample.

Note on this clonotype: Its target antigen remains unknown. It has no much larger one-base neighbor in the sample; base qualities were not kept.

Measured from the cysteine to the valine, the CDR3 is 16 residues long. Kept here is only the CDR3 DNA, which spans 48 bases and is read in frame from base 1. After removal of 6 bases from V and 2 bases from J, the junction retains 11 bases not matched to a gene. Sequences MNHNS (CDR1) and SASEGT (CDR2) are obtained from the germline V gene. Stable Graves' hyperthyroidism was defined as the absence of progression to ophthalmopathy over 18 months of follow-up. Hyperthyroidism patients were aged 18 to 65 years and newly diagnosed, with disease duration of less than 2 months. The study excluded patients with uncontrolled infections, other autoimmune diseases, pregnancy or lactation. Diagnoses relied on clinical symptoms, serum thyroxine and TRAb, thyroid ultrasound and orbital computed tomography. PBMCs were isolated from approximately 10 ml of fresh peripheral blood by Ficoll-Paque density gradient centrifugation. Trizol reagent was used to extract total RNA, and RNA quality was then checked on an Agilent 2100 Bioanalyzer.

General study outcomes and caveats: In validation, progression to ophthalmopathy was predicted by the model with nearly 71% sensitivity and around 76% specificity, a median of around 5.9 months before onset. Blood samples also contained most of the expanded thyroid clonotypes (frequency above 0.001), which suggests that blood repertoires may reflect thyroid immune responses. Sample size was not statistically predetermined, and investigators were not blinded to group allocation. Ophthalmopathy was separated from stable hyperthyroidism by a 13 V-J signature model, with approximately 85% sensitivity and 81% to 82% specificity obtained in cross-validation and 80%/75% obtained in testing.

Sequencing was carried out using blood. The sequence is built from TRBV6-1 and TRBJ2-7; the junction holds 9 bases that match TRBD2. The sequence was obtained from a woman aged 18 to 35 with Graves' hyperthyroidism. The CDR3 reads CASSPLATSGPYEQYV. The DNA sequence is TGTGCCAGCAGCCCCCTCGCCACTAGCGGGCCCTACGAGCAGTACGTC.